This T cell receptor beta chain was sequenced in a study of blood T cell repertoires in COVID-19. Study at large: The cDNA or gDNA used as material had been derived from T cells, B-cell-depleted T cells, or PBMCs.

The sample holds a few counts of this clone. TCRdb's table, derived via immunoSEQ multiplex PCR, lists solely in-frame clones and lacks some. This sample has about 250,000 clones; more than 85% occur once, and the top ten carry roughly 0.8%. The V end was cut by 3 bases, the J end by 0 bases, with 9 bases between. This CDR3 is 15 amino acids long. CDR1 and CDR2 (germline): WNHNN, SYGVQD (reference sequence). The chain couples TRBV10-1 to TRBJ2-4; D not resolved. This receptor was obtained from a man aged 25-40 years with acute or convalescent COVID-19. Sequencing was carried out using peripheral blood. The CDR3 nucleotides are TGCGCCAGCAGTGACGACATTTTAGCCAAAAACATTCAGTACTTC. The encoded protein is CASSDDILAKNIQYF.